These 26 T cell receptor beta chains came from one sample sequenced in a study of blood T cell repertoires in COVID-19 (dated by TCRdb to 2019 to 2021). Library prep was done by the immunoSEQ multiplex PCR assay. The table was pulled from immuneACCESS by TCRdb, which kept in-frame rearrangements only. Such tables lose some clones; where checked, under half of the loss comes from unresolved V genes, and the rest has no known cause. Here the sample has some 150,000 clones; about 79% occur a single time. The ten largest clones capture around 2.9% of the sample. The sequenced material came from PBMCs or T cells enriched from blood (not recorded which). The source of these receptors is a woman between 50 and 59 years old who had recovered from COVID-19.

The CDR3 is CASSRGQGNTGELFF. The CDR3 nucleotides read TGTGCCAGCAGCCGTGGACAGGGCAACACCGGGGAGCTGTTTTTT. The chain combines TRBV7-3 with TRBJ2-2; 8 positions match TRBD1. Looked up from germline, CDR1 is SGHTA and CDR2 is FQGTGA. The CDR3 runs to 15 residues. J gave up 2 bases and V 5 bases, and 4 bases lay outside the gene matches.

The chain links TRBV7-2 to TRBJ2-3; D is unclear. The CDR3 runs to 12 residues. Germline V gene sequence: CDR1 SGHTA, CDR2 FQGNSA. The CDR3 sequence is CGGSASTDTQYF. Written as DNA, the CDR3 is TGTGGCGGCTCCGCTAGCACAGATACGCAGTATTTT. Supplemented by reference TRBV7-2 and TRBJ2-3, the full variable domain reads GAGVSQSPSNKVTEKGKDVELRCDPISGHTALYWYRQSLGQGLEFLIYFQGNSAPDKSGLPSDRFSAERTGGSVSTLTIQRTQQEDSAVYLCGGSASTDTQYFGPGTRLTVL.

This chain joins TRBV12-3 or TRBV12-4 and TRBJ1-1; TRBD1 agrees at 7 bases. With 5 bases clipped from V and 5 bases from J, the junction kept 5 bases outside the gene matches. The CDR3 runs to 13 residues. CDR3 sequence (DNA): TGTGCCAGCAGTCGGGACAGACGGACTGAAGCTTTCTTT. Its protein is CASSRDRRTEAFF.

V is TRBV9 and J is TRBJ1-1; D ambiguous. The CDR3 has 17 residues. The germline gives CDR1 SGDLS, CDR2 YYNGEE. V was trimmed by 7 bases and J by 5 bases, leaving 27 bases between them. This chain's CDR3 is CASGEFDRPRRRTEAFF. As DNA, the CDR3 is TGTGCCAGCGGTGAATTCGACCGCCCCCGGAGGAGGACTGAAGCTTTCTTT.

The genes are TRBV7-3 and TRBJ2-6, with 12 nucleotides matching TRBD2. The V gene end was trimmed by 1 base and the J gene end by 3 bases; junction bases not matched to a gene: 4. The CDR3 is 18 residues long. Germline loops: CDR1 SGHTA, CDR2 FQGTGA. CDR3 nucleotide sequence: TGTGCCAGCAGCTTAAGGTCTAGCGGGAGGGATGGGGCCAACGTCCTGACTTTC. As protein: CASSLRSSGRDGANVLTF.

The chain has TRBV9 and TRBJ1-2; D is undetermined. The V end was cut by 4 bases, the J end by 6 bases, with 10 bases between. Germline CDR1 is SGDLS and CDR2 is YYNGEE. This CDR3 has 12 amino acids. The DNA of the CDR3 is TGTGCCAGCAGCACCCGGGTGAATGGCTACACCTTC. Encoded protein: CASSTRVNGYTF.

V usage is TRBV18 and J usage is TRBJ1-1, with TRBD1 matching 11 bases. The CDR3 loop spans 15 amino acids. Losses at the gene ends were 3 bases for V and 4 bases for J; bases not matched to a gene: 4. Germline CDR1 is KGHSH and CDR2 is LQKENI. As DNA, the CDR3 is TGTGCCAGCTCACCCTGGACAGGGGGCGTCACTGAAGCTTTCTTT. It yields the protein CASSPWTGGVTEAFF. Based on the CDR3 plus reference TRBV18 and TRBJ1-1, the full variable domain is NAGVMQNPRHLVRRRGQEARLRCSPMKGHSHVYWYRQLPEEGLKFMVYLQKENIIDESGMPKERFSAEFPKEGPSILRIQQVVRGDSAAYFCASSPWTGGVTEAFFGQGTRLTVV.

J is TRBJ1-5 and V is TRBV30; the match to TRBD1 covers 9 bases. The CDR3 loop spans 17 amino acids. From germline, CDR1 is GTSNPN and CDR2 SVGIG (reference sequence). After removal of 7 bases from V and 1 base from J, the junction contained 14 bases not matched to a gene. The CDR3 here is CAFADRGARISNQPQHF. The CDR3 nucleotides are TGTGCCTTTGCGGACAGGGGCGCGAGAATAAGCAATCAGCCCCAGCATTTT.

The gene calls are TRBV7-7 and TRBJ2-5, with a possible D match to TRBD2 (5 bases). The CDR3 covers 17 residues. Trimming took off 1 base at V and 0 bases at J, with 15 bases between the two ends. Germline CDR1 reads SSHAT; CDR2 reads FNYEAQ (reference sequence). CDR3 in DNA: TGTGCCAGCAGCTTAGGATCAAGAGGGTCGTACCAAGAGACCCAGTACTTC. It specifies CASSLGSRGSYQETQYF. The variable domain in full, with the rest retrieved from reference TRBV7-7 and TRBJ2-5, is GAGVSQSPRYKVTKRGQDVTLRCDPISSHATLYWYQQALGQGPEFLTYFNYEAQPDKSGLPSDRFSAERPEGSISTLTIQRTEQRDSAMYRCASSLGSRGSYQETQYFGPGTRLLVL.

This clone has more than one count but fewer than ten. The rearrangement joins TRBV3-1 (or the pseudogene TRBV3-2) to TRBJ2-1, with D possibly matching TRBD2 (5 bases). Trimming took 8 bases from V and 5 from J, leaving 7 bases between them. Germline CDR1 LGHDT, CDR2 YNNKEL (reference sequence). The CDR3 loop spans 11 amino acids. The CDR3 DNA sequence: TGTGCCAGCGGACTCAACAATGAGCAGTTCTTC. Amino acids: CASGLNNEQFF.

The chain couples TRBV27 to TRBJ2-5, with D perhaps matching TRBD2 (6 bases). The CDR3 is 15 residues long. V was shortened by 4 bases and J by 0 bases, with 12 bases between the two germline ends. Germline values: CDR1 MNHEY, CDR2 SMNVEV (reference sequence). The CDR3 DNA reads as TGTGCCAGCAGTTCGGAGGGCCTGTACCAAGAGACCCAGTACTTC. This gives the protein CASSSEGLYQETQYF.

J is TRBJ1-2 and V is TRBV5-1, with D possibly TRBD1 on 6 matching bases. The V end lost 3 bases, the J end lost 6 bases, and 9 bases lay between the germline ends. From germline, CDR1 is SGHRS and CDR2 YFSETQ. This CDR3 contains 12 residues. CDR3 coding DNA: TGCGCCAGCAGCTCTGGACAGAATGGCTACACCTTC. Amino acid sequence: CASSSGQNGYTF.

This clone came up once. The rearrangement uses TRBV14 and TRBJ2-3; a weak D match, TRBD2 (5 bases). CDR3 length equals 16 residues. Germline CDR1 SGHDN, CDR2 FVKESK. V was trimmed by 1 base and J by 2 bases, leaving 13 bases between them. The CDR3: CASSQVPGKNTDTQYF. As DNA, the CDR3 is TGTGCCAGCAGCCAAGTCCCCGGGAAAAACACAGATACGCAGTATTTT.

V and J are TRBV28 and TRBJ1-1; TRBD1 might be the D (6 bases). The CDR3 consists of 15 residues. Germline CDR1 MDHEN, CDR2 SYDVKM. The V end was cut by 4 bases, the J end by 3 bases, with 15 bases between. The chain's CDR3 is CASSSAAQGHTEAFF. In nucleotides, the CDR3 is TGTGCCAGCAGTTCTGCTGCTCAGGGGCACACTGAAGCTTTCTTT.

The V gene is TRBV28, the J gene TRBJ2-2, with 10 bases aligning to TRBD2. Germline V gene data show CDR1 as MDHEN and CDR2 as SYDVKM. With 3 bases clipped from V and 7 bases from J, the junction kept 8 bases outside the gene matches. The CDR3 sequence is 16 residues long. The CDR3 is CASSLLTSGIDGELFF. CDR3 in DNA: TGTGCCAGCAGTTTGCTTACTAGCGGGATTGACGGGGAGCTGTTTTTT.

This chain joins TRBV7-9 and TRBJ1-2; 7 bases fit TRBD1. Looked up from germline, CDR1 is SEHNR and CDR2 is FQNEAQ (reference sequence). This CDR3 region has 14 residues. Trimming took 5 bases from V and 8 from J; bases not matched to a gene: 11. The CDR3 loop is CASSRAGRGRGYTF. As DNA, the CDR3 is TGTGCCAGCAGCCGAGCCGGGAGGGGGCGAGGCTACACCTTC.

This sequence joins TRBV19 and TRBJ2-2, with 8 bases fitting TRBD2. The trim removed 11 bases at V and 5 bases at J, leaving 10 bases unmatched. CDR3 length: 14 amino acids. The germline CDR1 and CDR2 sequences are LNHDA and SQIVND (reference sequence). This CDR3 is CAVHAGGATGELFF. CDR3 DNA sequence: TGTGCCGTTCACGCCGGGGGGGCTACCGGGGAGCTGTTTTTT. Full variable domain (rest looked up from reference TRBV19 and TRBJ2-2): DGGITQSPKYLFRKEGQNVTLSCEQNLNHDAMYWYRQDPGQGLRLIYYSQIVNDFQKGDIAEGYSVSREKKESFPLTVTSAQKNPTAFYLCAVHAGGATGELFFGEGSRLTVL.

On this clone: Different DNA sequences within this sample yield the same CDR3. The chain employs TRBV19 and TRBJ2-7; 8 nucleotides agree with TRBD1. In germline, CDR1 is LNHDA, CDR2 SQIVND (reference sequence). Trimming took 3 bases from V and 0 from J; bases not matched to a gene: 4. The CDR3 is 15 amino acids. The CDR3 sequence is CASSIAGTGSYEQYF. The CDR3 DNA reads as TGTGCCAGTAGTATTGCCGGGACAGGCTCCTACGAGCAGTACTTC.

The chain has TRBV3-1 (or the pseudogene TRBV3-2) and TRBJ1-5; a weak D match, TRBD1 (6 bases). Trimming took off 0 bases at V and 0 bases at J, with 18 bases between the two ends. This CDR3 is built from 19 residues. The germline CDR1 and CDR2 sequences are LGHDT and YNNKEL (reference sequence). CDR3 DNA: TGTGCCAGCAGCCAAGATAGCAGGACAGCTGGGTATAGCAATCAGCCCCAGCATTTT. As protein: CASSQDSRTAGYSNQPQHF.

The gene calls are TRBV18 and TRBJ1-5; D perhaps matches TRBD1 (6 bases). Germline values: CDR1 KGHSH, CDR2 LQKENI. Deletions cut 3 bases from V and 1 base from J, with 7 bases between. This CDR3 region has 14 residues. Here the CDR3 reads CASSPGTSNQPQHF. The CDR3 coding sequence is TGTGCCAGCTCACCCGGGACAAGCAATCAGCCCCAGCATTTT.

The chain carries TRBV30 and TRBJ1-1; TRBD1 is a possible D gene (6 bases). V lost 4 bases and J 6 bases, leaving 15 bases between the germline ends. The germline V gene encodes CDR1 GTSNPN and CDR2 SVGIG (reference sequence). The CDR3 contains 13 residues. CDR3 region: CAWTARGWSEAFF. The DNA for the CDR3 is TGTGCCTGGACCGCCAGGGGATGGTCTGAAGCTTTCTTT.

The rearrangement links TRBV7-2 to TRBJ1-1, with unresolved D. CDR3 size: 15 residues. Looked up from germline, CDR1 is SGHTA and CDR2 is FQGNSA. V lost 1 base and J 1 base, leaving 10 bases between the germline ends. The CDR3 bases are TGTGCCAGCAGCTTAGGCAACAGACCGAACACTGAAGCTTTCTTT. Its translation is CASSLGNRPNTEAFF.

This clone was found a few times. V and J are TRBV19 and TRBJ1-4; a possible D gene is TRBD1 (5 bases). CDR3 length: 14 residues. V lost 5 bases and J 8 bases, leaving 15 bases between the germline ends. The germline V gene encodes CDR1 LNHDA and CDR2 SQIVND (reference sequence). As DNA, the CDR3 is TGTGCCAGTAGTCAGCCCCAGGGCGGCGAAAAACTGTTTTTT. It is translated as CASSQPQGGEKLFF.

The table lists this clone with a count of one. The V call is TRBV5-1, the J call TRBJ1-2; D uncertain. The CDR3 contains 14 residues. The germline V gene encodes CDR1 SGHRS and CDR2 YFSETQ. With 1 base removed from V and 6 bases from J, the gap between germline ends came to 13 bases. The CDR3 region is CASSLSAEVDGYTF. The CDR3, as DNA: TGCGCCAGCAGCTTGTCTGCGGAGGTGGATGGCTACACCTTC.

The chain carries TRBV21-1 and TRBJ1-1. TRBV21-1 is deemed a pseudogene. CDR3 length: 15 residues. CDR3 amino acids: CASSNFIGLGPEAFF. CDR3 DNA sequence: TGTGCCAGCAGCAATTTTATCGGACTGGGCCCTGAAGCTTTCTTT.

The chain employs TRBV28 and TRBJ1-1, with 8 bases fitting TRBD1. The junction had 3 bases not matched to a gene; V was cut back by 3 bases and J by 0 bases. Germline V gene lookup returns CDR1 MDHEN and CDR2 SYDVKM. The CDR3 has 15 amino acids. CDR3 in DNA: TGTGCCAGCAGTTTCACAGGGGGGATGAACACTGAAGCTTTCTTT. Protein sequence: CASSFTGGMNTEAFF. The full variable domain, rest sourced from reference TRBV28 and TRBJ1-1, is DVKVTQSSRYLVKRTGEKVFLECVQDMDHENMFWYRQDPGLGLRLIYFSYDVKMKEKGDIPEGYSVSREKKERFSLILESASTNQTSMYLCASSFTGGMNTEAFFGQGTRLTVV.